This entry features one T cell receptor beta chain sequence. What it binds is not known. This record belongs to a study of T cells in Graves' hyperthyroidism and ophthalmopathy. It was RNA transcripts that yielded the amplified TCR beta CDR3 regions. Primed by the HTBI set, a first-round RT-PCR was run on the TCR CDR3. Each CDR3 protein is one row after TCRdb ran MiXCR on the multiplex PCR reads. The repertoire holds about 660,000 distinct CDR3 sequences, with 45% as singletons. The CDR3 is 13 residues long. Germline V lookup: CDR1 SEHNR, CDR2 FQNEAQ (reference sequence). Trimming at V came to 3 bases and at J to 7 bases, leaving 4 bases not matched to a gene. Study-level findings and limits: Expanded thyroid clonotypes (above 0.001) were mostly also found in blood. The model anticipated ophthalmopathy a median about six months pre-onset. Ophthalmopathy and stable hyperthyroidism were separated by a 13 V-J model.

The study based diagnoses on clinical symptoms, serum thyroxine and TRAb, thyroid ultrasound and orbital computed tomography. This chain uses TRBV7-9 with TRBJ1-1; 8 nucleotides agree with TRBD1. The sequencing sample was made of peripheral blood or thyroid tissue (not recorded which). The receptor was isolated from an adult man with Graves' disease, either hyperthyroidism or ophthalmopathy (not recorded which). CDR3 DNA: TGTGCCAGCAGCTTCAGGGGGCGAGATGAAGCTTTCTTT. It translates to CASSFRGRDEAFF.